The 24 T cell receptor beta chains below come from one sample, sequenced in a study of OX40 agonist ivuxolimab in advanced cancers. TCRdb keeps only in-frame clones here, not all; method: immunoSEQ multiplex PCR. The sample has some 80,000 clones; around 94% are singletons. Specimen: CD4+ or CD8+ T cells sorted from blood, collected in a trial of the OX40 agonist ivuxolimab. The receptors were sampled from an adult with an advanced solid tumor such as melanoma, head and neck, liver or kidney cancer.

The chain links TRBV7-3 to TRBJ2-1; TRBD2 matches 7 bases. Germline CDR1 is SGHTA and CDR2 is FQGTGA. The CDR3 has 15 residues. The junction had 10 bases not matched to a gene; V was cut back by 6 bases and J by 5 bases. As DNA, the CDR3 is TGTGCCAGCAGAAAACGAGGGGCGGGGGACAATGAGCAGTTCTTC. Residues: CASRKRGAGDNEQFF.

This clone was observed a handful of times. The V and J genes are TRBV19 and TRBJ1-5, with TRBD1 as a possible D gene (5 bases). This CDR3 spans 13 amino acids. Per the germline V gene, CDR1 is LNHDA and CDR2 is SQIVND (reference sequence). V lost 3 bases, J lost 5 bases, and 8 bases lay in between. The CDR3 nucleotides are TGTGCCAGTAGTATGGGGACGTATCAGCCCCAGCATTTT. It codes for CASSMGTYQPQHF.

This clone was seen a few times. The rearrangement links TRBV30 to TRBJ1-1; possibly TRBD1 for D (6 bases). The germline CDR1 and CDR2 sequences are GTSNPN and SVGIG (reference sequence). V lost 8 bases and J lost 1, with 11 bases in between. This CDR3 has 12 residues. CDR3 nucleotide sequence: TGTGCCGGGGAACAGGGGAACACTGAAGCTTTCTTT. Translation: CAGEQGNTEAFF. The whole variable domain, remainder taken from reference TRBV30 and TRBJ1-1, is SQTIHQWPATLVQPVGSPLSLECTVEGTSNPNLYWYRQAAGRGLQLLFYSVGIGQISSEVPQNLSASRPQDRQFILSSKKLLLSDSGFYLCAGEQGNTEAFFGQGTRLTVV.

With regard to this clone: Other nucleotide sequences from this sample produce the same CDR3. This chain connects TRBV5-1 to TRBJ2-7, with D maybe TRBD2 (6 bases). In germline, CDR1 is SGHRS, CDR2 YFSETQ. Trimming took 4 bases from V and 2 from J, leaving 13 bases between them. The CDR3 loop spans 14 amino acids. CDR3 DNA sequence: TGCGCCAGCAGCCCAGCGCGGGGCCCCTACGAGCAGTACTTC. Its protein is CASSPARGPYEQYF.

The chain is built from TRBV4-2 and TRBJ2-7; TRBD2 agrees at 11 bases. The length of the CDR3 is 15 residues. Germline lookup yields CDR1 LGHNA and CDR2 YNFKEQ. The V and J ends lost 4 bases and 9 bases, in that order; junction bases with no gene match: 11. The CDR3 DNA reads TGTGCCAGCAGCCCGGGACTAGCGGAAGGAATTCGGCAGTACTTC. Translating gives CASSPGLAEGIRQYF.

This clone has only one observation. The chain is built from TRBV11-2 and TRBJ2-5; either TRBD1 or TRBD2 may supply D (5 bases each). The V end was cut by 4 bases, the J end by 2 bases, with 17 bases between. Germline V gene data show CDR1 as SGHAT and CDR2 as FQNNGV. This CDR3 is 16 amino acids long. The CDR3 region has the DNA TGTGCCAGCAGCTGGGGTTGGGGACGAGAACAAGAGACCCAGTACTTC. Amino acids: CASSWGWGREQETQYF.

The rearrangement links TRBV7-3 to TRBJ2-3; the D is unclear. Germline loops: CDR1 SGHTA, CDR2 FQGTGA. Deletions cut 5 bases from V and 2 bases from J, with 14 bases between. This CDR3 has 15 residues. CDR3: CASSPYDSYTDTQYF. CDR3 bases: TGTGCCAGCAGCCCTTATGACTCCTACACAGATACGCAGTATTTT.

The rearrangement uses TRBV10-3 and TRBJ2-7; 9 nucleotides line up with TRBD1. Germline V gene sequence: CDR1 ENHRY, CDR2 SYGVKD. V lost 2 bases to trimming and J lost 5 bases; unmatched junction nucleotides: 4. CDR3 size: 14 residues. The CDR3: CAISEPGQGNEQYF. The CDR3 region has the DNA TGTGCCATCAGTGAGCCGGGACAGGGAAACGAGCAGTACTTC.

CDR3 protein: CASSPPGGGSGYTF. CDR3 nucleotide sequence: TGCGCCAGCAGCCCCCCAGGTGGGGGCTCTGGCTACACCTTC. V is TRBV4-1 and J is TRBJ1-2, with D possibly being TRBD1 (6 bases). CDR1 is MGHRA, CDR2 YSYEKL, per germline. V lost 4 bases, J lost 7 bases, and 16 bases lay in between. The CDR3 has 14 residues.

This sequence joins TRBV28 and TRBJ1-5, with D maybe TRBD1 (5 bases). CDR3 length: 17 residues. From germline, CDR1 is MDHEN and CDR2 SYDVKM. Trimming shortened V by 7 bases and J by 4 bases, and 23 bases separated the two germline ends. Here the CDR3 reads CASIRSSDRVPNQPQHF. The CDR3 DNA reads as TGTGCCAGCATTAGATCCTCCGACAGAGTACCGAATCAGCCCCAGCATTTT.

The V and J genes are TRBV4-1 and TRBJ1-1, with a possible D match to TRBD1 (6 bases). The germline gives CDR1 MGHRA, CDR2 YSYEKL. V was clipped by 4 bases and J by 5 bases, with 14 bases between them. The CDR3 length is 14 residues. CDR3 coding DNA: TGCGCCAGCAGCCTGGACAGCGGGACTACTGAAGCTTTCTTT. Translation gives CASSLDSGTTEAFF.

This sequence joins TRBV4-3 and TRBJ1-5; D ambiguous. There are 14 residues in the CDR3. Germline V gene data show CDR1 as LGHNA and CDR2 as YSLEER. V was cut by 0 bases and J by 4 bases, with 7 bases left in between. CDR3 amino acids: CASSQDEWNQPQHF. DNA for the CDR3: TGCGCCAGCAGCCAAGATGAGTGGAATCAGCCCCAGCATTTT.

This clone was counted once. The rearrangement uses TRBV4-1 and TRBJ2-5; the D gene is possibly TRBD2 (5 bases). Looked up from germline, CDR1 is MGHRA and CDR2 is YSYEKL. V shed 4 bases and J shed 1 base, with 7 bases lying between them. The CDR3 is 13 residues long. CDR3: CASSLEGQETQYF. The CDR3 nucleotides read TGCGCCAGCAGCCTCGAGGGCCAAGAGACCCAGTACTTC.

This rearrangement joins TRBV19 to TRBJ1-1, with TRBD1 identical over 7 bases. Germline V gene data show CDR1 as LNHDA and CDR2 as SQIVND (reference sequence). This CDR3 comprises 14 residues. V lost 8 bases and J lost 1; bases outside the gene matches: 7. The CDR3 sequence: CASSQGVGNTEAFF. CDR3 nucleotides: TGTGCCAGTTCCCAGGGGGTGGGGAACACTGAAGCTTTCTTT.

The J gene is TRBJ2-7, the V gene TRBV4-3; no clear D gene. The CDR3 has 15 amino acids. Germline assignment: CDR1 LGHNA and CDR2 YSLEER. V lost 1 base, J lost 9 bases, and 19 bases lay in between. The CDR3 reads CASSQVEEHRSGQYF. In DNA, the CDR3 is TGCGCCAGCAGCCAAGTTGAAGAGCATCGCTCGGGGCAGTACTTC.

CDR3 nucleotide sequence: TGTGCCAGTAGTCGACTAGCGGAAGAGACCCAGTACTTC. Amino acids: CASSRLAEETQYF. The rearrangement joins TRBV19 to TRBJ2-5; 9 nucleotides match TRBD2. Germline V CDR1 and CDR2: LNHDA, SQIVND (reference sequence). The trim removed 5 bases at V and 3 bases at J, leaving 1 base unmatched. The CDR3 runs to 13 residues.

This CDR3 is CASSFGGDYGYTF. As DNA, the CDR3 is TGTGCCAGCAGCTTTGGGGGGGACTATGGCTACACCTTC. This chain uses TRBV7-8 with TRBJ1-2; possibly TRBD1 for D (5 bases). The CDR3 is made up of 13 amino acids. The V end lost 3 bases, the J end lost 3 bases, and 8 bases lay between the germline ends. CDR1 is SGHVS, CDR2 FQNEAQ, per germline.

This chain links TRBV6-5 with TRBJ2-7, with unresolved D. The CDR3 extends over 11 amino acids. V gave up 5 bases and J gave up 3 bases, with 5 bases separating them. Germline CDR1 and CDR2: MNHEY and SVGAGI. CDR3 region: CASSQDYEQYF. In DNA, the CDR3 is TGTGCCAGCAGTCAAGACTACGAGCAGTACTTC.

J is TRBJ2-2 and V is TRBV5-1, with TRBD2 matching 10 bases. Trimming cost V 0 bases and J 6 bases; bases outside gene matches: 5. Germline CDR1 SGHRS, CDR2 YFSETQ. The CDR3 has 16 amino acids. The DNA of the CDR3 is TGCGCCAGCAGCTTGGTAGCGGGAGGAAACTCCGGGGAGCTGTTTTTT. Translated, it gives CASSLVAGGNSGELFF.

CDR3 sequence: CASSLGDLSSYNEQFF. As DNA, the CDR3 is TGTGCCAGCAGCTTAGGGGACCTAAGCTCCTACAATGAGCAGTTCTTC. V and J are TRBV11-1 and TRBJ2-1; D possibly uses TRBD1 or TRBD2 (5 bases each). The CDR3 consists of 16 residues. CDR1 is SGHAT, CDR2 FQDESV, per germline (reference sequence). V lost 1 base to trimming and J lost 0 bases, with 10 bases between them.

As to this clone: Other DNA sequences of this sample code for an identical CDR3. The rearrangement uses TRBV5-1 and TRBJ2-7, with 7 positions matching TRBD1. J was trimmed by 1 base and V by 0 bases; bases with no gene match: 1. Germline CDR1 and CDR2: SGHRS and YFSETQ. This CDR3 has 14 amino acids. The CDR3 region has the DNA TGCGCCAGCAGCTTGGGACAGGGTTCCTACGAGCAGTACTTC. Translated: CASSLGQGSYEQYF.

The chain couples TRBV6-5 to TRBJ2-5; perhaps TRBD2 as D (6 bases). Germline CDR1 reads MNHEY; CDR2 reads SVGAGI. The germline V and J ends were trimmed by 1 base and 5 bases, with 14 bases remaining between them. The CDR3 is 15 residues long. The CDR3 sequence: CASSYWPSAGETQYF. CDR3 nucleotide sequence: TGTGCCAGCAGTTACTGGCCTAGCGCGGGGGAGACCCAGTACTTC.

V is TRBV5-1 and J is TRBJ2-7; possible D gene TRBD1, 5 bases. Deletions cut 0 bases from V and 4 bases from J, with 11 bases between. This CDR3 is 14 amino acids long. The germline gives CDR1 SGHRS, CDR2 YFSETQ. CDR3 DNA: TGCGCCAGCAGCTTGGTGGGGCCTGGATACGAGCAGTACTTC. It translates to CASSLVGPGYEQYF.

The rearrangement links TRBV7-9 to TRBJ2-7; a possible D gene is TRBD1 (5 bases). Germline V gene lookup returns CDR1 SEHNR and CDR2 FQNEAQ (reference sequence). This CDR3 region has 17 residues. Trimming pared 0 bases from V and 5 bases from J, leaving 20 bases between. CDR3 coding DNA: TGTGCCAGCAGCTTAGCTCGCTCCCGGTCAGGGATCCACGAGCAGTACTTC. This encodes CASSLARSRSGIHEQYF.